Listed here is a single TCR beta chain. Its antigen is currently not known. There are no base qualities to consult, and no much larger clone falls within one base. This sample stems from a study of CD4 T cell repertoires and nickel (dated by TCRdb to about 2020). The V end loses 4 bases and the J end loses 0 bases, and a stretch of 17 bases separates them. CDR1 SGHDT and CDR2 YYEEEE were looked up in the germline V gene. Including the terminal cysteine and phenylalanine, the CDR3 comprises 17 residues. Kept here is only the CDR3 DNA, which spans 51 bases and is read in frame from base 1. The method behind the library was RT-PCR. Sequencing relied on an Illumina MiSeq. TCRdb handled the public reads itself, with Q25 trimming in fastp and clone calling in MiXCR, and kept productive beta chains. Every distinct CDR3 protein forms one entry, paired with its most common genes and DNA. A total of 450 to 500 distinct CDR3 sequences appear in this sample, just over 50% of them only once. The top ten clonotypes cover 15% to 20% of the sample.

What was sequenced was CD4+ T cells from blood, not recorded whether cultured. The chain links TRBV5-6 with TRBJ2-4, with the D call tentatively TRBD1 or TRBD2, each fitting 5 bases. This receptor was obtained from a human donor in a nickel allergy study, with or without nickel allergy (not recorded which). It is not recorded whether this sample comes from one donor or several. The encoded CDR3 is CASSHRDGSLAKNIQYF. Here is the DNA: TGTGCCAGCAGCCACCGGGACGGATCTCTAGCCAAAAACATTCAGTACTTC.